Presented here are 32 T cell receptor beta chains from one specimen sequenced in a study of T and B cells in COVID-19 patients. TRB rearrangements were amplified by multiplex PCR with BIOMED2 TRB-A/B primers. TCRdb recomputed calls from the multiplex PCR reads with MiXCR, one row per CDR3 protein. The table lists around 10,000 distinct CDR3 sequences, around 33% of them singletons. TRB was amplified from about 250-500 ng of blood genomic DNA. Sequenced: blood. Source of these receptors: a human donor with active COVID-19.

This clonotype was seen only a few times. This chain connects TRBV6-1 to TRBJ2-6, with 9 bases matching TRBD1. The germline V gene encodes CDR1 MNHNS and CDR2 SASEGT. CDR3 length: 17 residues. Trimming at V came to 4 bases and at J to 4 bases, leaving 8 bases not matched to a gene. The CDR3 DNA is TGTGCCAGCAGTGCCAACGGACAGGGGTCCGGGGCCAACGTCCTGACTTTC. Residues: CASSANGQGSGANVLTF.

J is TRBJ1-6 and V is TRBV20-1; D is perhaps TRBD1 (6 bases). Germline-derived CDR1 and CDR2 are DFQATT and SNEGSKA (reference sequence). The CDR3 spans 14 residues. The V end was cut by 1 base, the J end by 17 bases, with 21 bases between. As DNA, the CDR3 is TGCAGTGCTAGAGCCCAGGGGTCTTGGGTTAATTTCCACTTT. Translation gives CSARAQGSWVNFHF.

The genes are TRBV6-5 and TRBJ2-3; D not certain. V was clipped by 10 bases and J by 4 bases, with 9 bases between them. CDR1 is MNHEY, CDR2 SVGAGI, per germline. The CDR3 totals 11 residues. The CDR3 here is CATNRADTQYF. DNA of the CDR3: TGTGCCACTAATCGCGCAGATACGCAGTATTTT.

A few counts support this clonotype. The rearrangement links TRBV19 to TRBJ1-1; D is undetermined. The CDR3 extends over 15 amino acids. V shed 5 bases and J shed 0 bases, with 13 bases lying between them. The germline V gene encodes CDR1 LNHDA and CDR2 SQIVND (reference sequence). The CDR3: CASSSGGWMNTEAFF. As DNA, the CDR3 is TGTGCCAGTAGTTCCGGCGGGTGGATGAACACTGAAGCTTTCTTT.

The rearrangement uses TRBV5-6 and TRBJ2-7; D may be TRBD2 (6 bases). The CDR3 is 15 amino acids. Trimming removed 0 bases from V and 7 bases from J, with 17 bases in between. CDR1 and CDR2 (germline): SGHDT, YYEEEE. The CDR3 DNA is TGTGCCAGCAGCTTGGAAGGACTACCGGCAGGGGAGCAGTACTTC. Its translation: CASSLEGLPAGEQYF.

This chain connects TRBV7-3 to TRBJ2-7; D may be TRBD1 (6 bases). This CDR3 is 14 amino acids long. Germline values: CDR1 SGHTA, CDR2 FQGTGA. The CDR3 DNA follows: TGTGTCAGAGACAGGTGTCGCAGCTCCTACGAGCAGTACTTC. Residues: CVRDRCRSSYEQYF.

The chain uses TRBV11-1 and TRBJ2-2, with D tentatively TRBD2 (6 bases). Germline V gene data show CDR1 as SGHAT and CDR2 as FQDESV (reference sequence). Between the trimmed V and J ends, which lost 3 bases and 4 bases, there was a span of 9 bases. This CDR3 is built from 14 residues. The CDR3 DNA is TGTGCCAGCAGCTTCGGGACTTCCACCGGGGAGCTGTTTTTT. Its protein is CASSFGTSTGELFF.

The chain is built from TRBV20-1 and TRBJ1-3; D uncertain. Germline loops: CDR1 DFQATT, CDR2 SNEGSKA (reference sequence). Trimming took 4 bases from V and 6 from J, leaving 13 bases between them. The CDR3 is 13 amino acids. DNA for the CDR3: TGCAGTGCTACGGAACAGATAACAAACACCATATATTTT. Its protein is CSATEQITNTIYF.

This clonotype was counted a few times. This chain links TRBV12-3 or TRBV12-4 with TRBJ2-3; D uncertain. CDR3 length: 14 residues. V was trimmed by 6 bases and J by 1 base, leaving 11 bases between them. The CDR3 sequence: CASRPRTGTDTQYF. Here the CDR3 DNA reads TGTGCCAGCAGACCCCGGACCGGCACAGATACGCAGTATTTT.

In this sample, this clonotype turned up a few times. The gene calls are TRBV27 and TRBJ1-1; 7 bases map to TRBD1. The CDR3 contains 13 residues. V shed 9 bases, J shed 4 bases, and the junction held 8 bases outside the gene matches. The germline CDR1 and CDR2 sequences are MNHEY and SMNVEV (reference sequence). The CDR3 DNA sequence: TGTGCCAGTCAAAGACAGGGAAGCACTGAAGCTTTCTTT. Its protein is CASQRQGSTEAFF.

The chain recombines TRBV6-2 or TRBV6-3 with TRBJ1-5; perhaps TRBD1 as D (5 bases). The CDR3 runs 17 residues. Germline values: CDR1 MNHEY, CDR2 SVGEGT. Trimming took off 5 bases at V and 1 base at J, with 18 bases between the two ends. The CDR3 sequence: CASSEAGGWGSNQPQHF. DNA of the CDR3: TGTGCCAGCAGTGAAGCCGGGGGTTGGGGGAGCAATCAGCCCCAGCATTTT.

The V gene is TRBV13, the J gene TRBJ2-3, with TRBD1 matching over 7 bases. The CDR3 has 15 residues. Losses at the gene ends were 5 bases for V and 3 bases for J; bases not matched to a gene: 8. Looked up from germline, CDR1 is PRHDT and CDR2 is FYEKMQ (reference sequence). The CDR3 sequence is CASSGAGTVTDTQYF. The CDR3 DNA is TGTGCCAGCAGCGGAGCCGGGACAGTTACAGATACGCAGTATTTT.

Judged by abundance, this clonotype is medium-sized. This chain uses TRBV29-1 with TRBJ2-5; 9 bases are a match to TRBD1. CDR1 and CDR2 (germline): SQVTM, ANQGSEA. Trimming cost V 2 bases and J 4 bases; bases outside gene matches: 2. This CDR3 has 13 amino acids. This CDR3 reads CSVETGGGETQYF. The DNA for the CDR3 is TGCAGCGTTGAAACAGGGGGCGGAGAGACCCAGTACTTC.

This chain connects TRBV6-5 to TRBJ2-3; 7 bases line up with TRBD2. This CDR3 has 16 residues. V was clipped by 0 bases and J by 2 bases; unmatched bases: 5. Germline V gene sequence: CDR1 MNHEY, CDR2 SVGAGI. The CDR3: CASSYSFGGYTDTQYF. The CDR3 DNA reads as TGTGCCAGCAGTTACTCGTTCGGGGGGTACACAGATACGCAGTATTTT.

The gene calls are TRBV6-5 and TRBJ1-4; D gene unclear. V lost 7 bases, J lost 7 bases, and 19 bases lay in between. Germline CDR1 is MNHEY and CDR2 is SVGAGI. The CDR3 length is 15 residues. CDR3 protein: CASKGRGVRGEKLFF. CDR3 nucleotides: TGTGCCAGCAAGGGCCGGGGTGTTCGGGGTGAAAAACTGTTTTTT.

The chain recombines TRBV5-6 with TRBJ1-5; D ambiguous. V lost 2 bases to trimming and J lost 4 bases, with 13 bases between them. This CDR3 comprises 15 residues. The germline gives CDR1 SGHDT, CDR2 YYEEEE. The CDR3 region is CASSLGPGLNQPQHF. The CDR3 DNA sequence: TGTGCCAGCAGCTTAGGTCCCGGTCTGAATCAGCCCCAGCATTTT.

Within the sample, this clonotype is medium-sized (0.01 to 0.1%). This rearrangement joins TRBV27 to TRBJ2-3; perhaps TRBD1 as D (6 bases). The V and J ends lost 4 bases and 4 bases respectively, with 18 bases between them. The CDR3 has 16 amino acids. In germline, CDR1 is MNHEY, CDR2 SMNVEV (reference sequence). Written as DNA, the CDR3 is TGTGCCAGCAGTTCACAGGGTTCGTTGGGGCCAGATACGCAGTATTTT. Translated, it gives CASSSQGSLGPDTQYF.

V and J are TRBV7-2 and TRBJ1-3; 7 nucleotides line up with TRBD1. V trimming: 1 base; J trimming: 6 bases; junction bases outside the gene matches: 6. The germline CDR1 and CDR2 sequences are SGHTA and FQGNSA. This CDR3 contains 15 residues. The CDR3 protein is CASSLGATGANTIYF. For the CDR3, the DNA is TGTGCCAGCAGCTTAGGCGCAACAGGGGCAAACACCATATATTTT.

With regard to this clonotype: A much larger clone lies a single base off, so this may be a read error. The V call is TRBV6-6, the J call TRBJ2-1; D gene unclear. V lost 8 bases, J lost 2 bases, and 13 bases lay in between. Germline V gene data show CDR1 as MNHNY and CDR2 as SVGAGI (reference sequence). This CDR3 has 14 residues. The chain's CDR3 is CASSSKFAYNEQFF. CDR3 DNA: TGTGCCAGCTCGTCCAAATTTGCCTACAATGAGCAGTTCTTC.

This clonotype appeared once. V usage is TRBV5-4 and J usage is TRBJ2-1; the D gene is possibly TRBD1 (6 bases). Germline lookup yields CDR1 SGHNT and CDR2 YYREEE (reference sequence). Trimming took off 6 bases at V and 7 bases at J, with 23 bases between the two ends. This CDR3 contains 16 residues. The CDR3 loop reads CASTSGVIRIENEQFF. The CDR3 coding sequence is TGTGCCAGCACCTCAGGGGTCATAAGAATTGAGAATGAGCAGTTCTTC.

This rearrangement joins TRBV6-2 or TRBV6-3 to TRBJ1-2, with TRBD1 matching over 9 bases. Germline-derived CDR1 and CDR2 are MNHEY and SVGEGT. Unmatched junction bases numbered 14, after V lost 8 bases and J lost 7 bases. This CDR3 is 15 amino acids long. Here the CDR3 DNA reads TGTGCCAGCGGTGACAGGGGGGTGACCAGCTTTGGCTACACCTTC. Amino acid sequence: CASGDRGVTSFGYTF.

By sample fraction, this clonotype is medium-sized. The junction departs from the called germline gene at one end, perhaps through a read error. The chain links TRBV29-1 to TRBJ1-1; TRBD1 might be the D (6 bases). The length of the CDR3 is 13 residues. Germline CDR1 is SQVTM and CDR2 is ANQGSEA. The CDR3 here is CASGGGLNTEAFF. The DNA for the CDR3 is TGTGCGAGTGGGGGGGGGCTTAACACTGAAGCTTTCTTT. Full variable domain (remainder filled in from reference TRBV29-1 and TRBJ1-1): SAVISQKPSRDICQRGTSLTIQCQVDSQVTMMFWYRQQPGQSLTLIATANQGSEATYESGFVIDKFPISRPNLTFSTLTVSNMSPEDSSIYLCASGGGLNTEAFFGQGTRLTVV.

The chain is built from TRBV27 and TRBJ2-1, with D unresolved. The CDR3 has 13 residues. V was clipped by 7 bases and J by 9 bases, with 16 bases between them. CDR1 is MNHEY and CDR2 is SMNVEV in the germline V gene (reference sequence). The CDR3 nucleotides are TGTGCCAGCAACTCTCCAACATATGGTGAGCAGTTCTTC. Its protein product is CASNSPTYGEQFF.

This chain connects TRBV18 to TRBJ2-7, with a weak D call TRBD2 (5 bases). There are 14 residues in the CDR3. Between the trimmed V and J ends, which lost 4 bases and 8 bases, there was a span of 18 bases. The germline CDR1 and CDR2 sequences are KGHSH and LQKENI. The CDR3 DNA sequence: TGTGCCAGCTCACAGAGCGAGGGTATCGGGAAGCAGTACTTC. It specifies CASSQSEGIGKQYF.

The V call is TRBV6-2 or TRBV6-3, the J call TRBJ1-5; no reliable D call. The length of the CDR3 is 14 residues. Per the germline V gene, CDR1 is MNHEY and CDR2 is SVGEGT. V was shortened by 2 bases and J by 2 bases, with 7 bases between the two germline ends. Here the CDR3 DNA reads TGTGCCAGCAGTTACCCCCGGGGCAATCAGCCCCAGCATTTT. Translated, it gives CASSYPRGNQPQHF.

This sequence joins TRBV7-2 and TRBJ1-2, with TRBD1 matching over 9 bases. V shed 5 bases, J shed 5 bases, and the junction held 12 bases outside the gene matches. CDR1 SGHTA and CDR2 FQGNSA come from the germline V gene. The CDR3 contains 16 residues. The CDR3 loop is CASSPGTGTTVYGYTF. CDR3 sequence (DNA): TGTGCCAGCAGCCCGGGGACAGGGACGACGGTGTATGGCTACACCTTC.

The V and J genes are TRBV5-1 and TRBJ2-5; D ambiguous. Trimming shortened V by 0 bases and J by 3 bases, and 12 bases separated the two germline ends. The CDR3 is 15 residues long. Germline loops: CDR1 SGHRS, CDR2 YFSETQ. The CDR3 sequence is CASSLEGRREETQYF. The CDR3 DNA reads TGCGCCAGCAGCTTGGAAGGTAGGAGAGAAGAGACCCAGTACTTC.

The chain has TRBV6-1 and TRBJ1-4, with TRBD1 matching 7 bases. The junction had 9 bases not matched to a gene; V was cut back by 5 bases and J by 3 bases. Germline CDR1 MNHNS, CDR2 SASEGT. This CDR3 has 16 amino acids. CDR3 coding DNA: TGTGCCAGCAGTACCACCAGGGACAGAGCTAATGAAAAACTGTTTTTT. It specifies CASSTTRDRANEKLFF.

The V and J genes are TRBV12-3 or TRBV12-4 and TRBJ1-6, with 9 positions matching TRBD1. After removal of 3 bases from V and 4 bases from J, the junction contained 1 base not matched to a gene. This CDR3 has 15 residues. The CDR3 DNA sequence: TGTGCCAGCAGTTTGACAGGGGGGTATAATTCACCCCTCCACTTT. Translation: CASSLTGGYNSPLHF.

This clonotype qualifies as medium-sized. The rearrangement joins TRBV6-5 to TRBJ2-1; D is unclear. CDR3 length: 15 residues. Per the germline V gene, CDR1 is MNHEY and CDR2 is SVGAGI. The V end lost 6 bases, the J end lost 0 bases, and 12 bases lay between the germline ends. Written as DNA, the CDR3 is TGTGCCAGCAGCCTCGACTGGAGCTCCTACAATGAGCAGTTCTTC. Amino acid sequence: CASSLDWSSYNEQFF.

This clonotype came up a few times. The genes are TRBV19 and TRBJ1-2, with 9 positions matching TRBD1. J was trimmed by 0 bases and V by 4 bases; bases with no gene match: 3. This CDR3 has 15 amino acids. Per germline, CDR1 LNHDA and CDR2 SQIVND (reference sequence). The CDR3 spells CASSTRQGANYGYTF. DNA for the CDR3: TGTGCCAGTAGTACCCGACAGGGGGCTAACTATGGCTACACCTTC.

Comment on this clonotype: The junction departs from germline at one end; a sequencing error may be responsible. The chain is built from TRBV6-2 or TRBV6-3 and TRBJ2-7, with 8 bases lining up with TRBD1. CDR1 is MNHEY and CDR2 is SVGEGT in the germline V gene. The CDR3 is 18 residues long. Here the CDR3 reads CAGSYPFGRTGSSYEQYF. The CDR3, as DNA: TGTGCCGGCAGTTACCCATTCGGCAGGACAGGGAGCTCCTACGAGCAGTACTTC.